Given below is one T cell receptor (beta chain) in context. Its antigen remains unidentified. Healthy bone marrow donors formed the donor group. Researchers ran the PCR with 60 Vbeta and 13 Jbeta primers. Measured with immunoSEQ multiplex PCR; TCRdb has only the in-frame clones, and not every one. The sample shows approximately 180,000 clones, roughly 80% of them seen only once. This entry is derived from a study of cytomegalovirus exposure and HLA in healthy donors. J gave up 16 bases and V 1 base, and 6 bases lay outside the gene matches. The germline V gene encodes CDR1 GTSNPN and CDR2 SVGIG (reference sequence). CDR3 length: 12 amino acids. Study-wide points: With high specificity and sensitivity, the classifier reportedly diagnosed cytomegalovirus status.

Sequencing used PBMCs. This chain joins TRBV30 and TRBJ1-6; 8 positions agree with TRBD1. The sequence was collected from a man aged 30 to 45 in good health and CMV-seropositive. The CDR3 DNA follows: TGTGCCTGGAGTGCCGGACAGGGTTTTCTCCACTTT. Translated, it gives CAWSAGQGFLHF.